What follows are 5 T cell receptor beta chains derived from one specimen sequenced in a study of regulatory T cells in long-lasting Graves disease. For TCR beta, libraries came from iRepertoire HTBI primers and Arm-PCR of CDR3 regions. TCRdb called the multiplex PCR reads again in MiXCR, with one record for every CDR3 protein. The table lists 450,000 to 700,000 distinct CDR3 sequences, roughly 14% of them singletons. Documented time point: newly diagnosed GD, antithyroid drugs for less than 3 months. The authors made the TCR library using RNA they extracted from PBMCs. These same data were also listed under a study on T cells in Graves' hyperthyroidism and ophthalmopathy.

The sequences come from peripheral blood mononuclear cells (PBMCs), collected at new diagnosis, from a patient treated with antithyroid drugs. All receptors derive from a man aged 25 to 40 with Graves disease.

This clonotype has a handful of counts. The CDR3 here is CATRTSGVSYEQYF. The DNA for the CDR3 is TGTGCCACCCGGACTAGCGGGGTCTCCTACGAGCAGTACTTC. The rearrangement joins TRBV5-4 to TRBJ2-7, with TRBD2 matching 12 bases. Germline lookup yields CDR1 SGHNT and CDR2 YYREEE (reference sequence). The CDR3 contains 14 residues. The junction had 4 bases not matched to a gene; V was cut back by 9 bases and J by 0 bases.

A note on this clonotype: A much larger clone differs from this one at a single base, so this may be a read error. Because it lacks the conserved phenylalanine or tryptophan at the end, this CDR3 is likely a read error. The rearrangement links TRBV19 to TRBJ2-5, with TRBD1 identical over 9 bases. This CDR3 has 15 amino acids. V dropped 6 bases and J dropped 2; count of bases not matched to a gene: 7. The germline V gene encodes CDR1 LNHDA and CDR2 SQIVND (reference sequence). The DNA for the CDR3 is TGTGCCAGTAGCGACGGGACAGGGATACAAGAGACCCAGTACCTC. This sequence encodes CASSDGTGIQETQYL.

This clonotype has ten or more counts. CDR3 sequence reads: CASSDTSGSFGQFF. CDR3 nucleotides: TGCGCCAGCAGTGACACTAGCGGGAGTTTCGGGCAGTTCTTC. The J gene is TRBJ2-5, the V gene TRBV10-1, with 11 bases that match TRBD2. The J call may be faulty, since TRBJ2-1 better matches the DNA end. The CDR3 has 14 residues. Germline V gene lookup returns CDR1 WNHNN and CDR2 SYGVQD (reference sequence).

This chain connects TRBV5-1 to TRBJ2-5; D gene unclear. This CDR3 is 12 amino acids long. Germline V lookup: CDR1 SGHRS, CDR2 YFSETQ. V lost 0 bases and J 5 bases, leaving 5 bases between the germline ends. CDR3 nucleotides: TGCGCCAGCAGCTTGGCGGACGAGACCCAGTACTTC. It is translated as CASSLADETQYF.

This clonotype was recorded once. A much larger clone lies one base from this, so it may be a read error. CDR3 nucleotides: TGTGCCAGCAGTCAAGGACAGGGCGGGCCTGATGCTTTCTTT. Encoded protein: CASSQGQGGPDAFF. The rearrangement uses TRBV27 and TRBJ1-1; TRBD1 agrees at 8 bases. This CDR3 has 14 residues. Germline V lookup: CDR1 MNHEY, CDR2 SMNVEV (reference sequence).